This TCR beta chain was sequenced in a study of T cells in Graves' hyperthyroidism and ophthalmopathy. This clonotype came up a few times. The CDR3 consists of 14 residues. V was shortened by 2 bases and J by 14 bases, with 21 bases between the two germline ends. Germline V lookup: CDR1 MDHEN, CDR2 SYDVKM. TCR beta CDR3 region amplification was performed from RNA transcripts. HTBI primers were employed in a first-round RT-PCR of the TCR CDR3. TCRdb passed the multiplex PCR reads through MiXCR, listing each CDR3 protein once. The profile covers about 620,000 distinct CDR3 sequences, with 16% appearing a single time and 3% to 4.5% taken by the ten largest.

The sequenced sample was blood. This receptor was taken from a woman aged 25 to 39 with Graves' hyperthyroidism. The chain uses TRBV28 and TRBJ1-2; maybe TRBD1 (6 bases). As DNA, the CDR3 is TGTGCCAGCAGTTTAATTCAGGAGGGGGTTTTGGGGACCTTC. This gives the protein CASSLIQEGVLGTF.